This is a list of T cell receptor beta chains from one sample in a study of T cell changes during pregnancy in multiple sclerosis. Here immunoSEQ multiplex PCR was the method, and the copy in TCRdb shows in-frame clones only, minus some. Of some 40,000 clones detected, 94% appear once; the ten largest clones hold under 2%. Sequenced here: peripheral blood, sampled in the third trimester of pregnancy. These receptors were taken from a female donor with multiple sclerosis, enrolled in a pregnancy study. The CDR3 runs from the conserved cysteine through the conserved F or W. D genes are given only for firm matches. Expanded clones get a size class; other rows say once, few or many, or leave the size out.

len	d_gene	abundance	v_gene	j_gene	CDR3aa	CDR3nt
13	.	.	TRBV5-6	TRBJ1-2	CASSPGQTYGYTF	TGTGCCAGCAGCCCGGGTCAGACCTATGGCTACACCTTC
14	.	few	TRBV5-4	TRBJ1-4	CASSFAATNEKLFF	TGTGCCAGCAGCTTCGCGGCAACTAATGAAAAACTGTTTTTT
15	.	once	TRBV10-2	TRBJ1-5	CASSEWGQGDQPQHF	TGCGCCAGCAGTGAGTGGGGTCAGGGCGACCAGCCCCAGCATTTT
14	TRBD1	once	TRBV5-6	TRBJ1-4	CASSWDRGREKLFF	TGTGCCAGCAGCTGGGACAGGGGGAGGGAAAAACTGTTTTTT
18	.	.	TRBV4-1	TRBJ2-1	CASSQKMGARDTQREQFF	TGCGCCAGCAGCCAAAAGATGGGAGCCCGGGACACCCAGCGCGAGCAGTTCTTC
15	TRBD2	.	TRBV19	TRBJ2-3	CATQLAVDNTDTQYF	TGTGCCACCCAACTAGCGGTAGACAACACAGATACGCAGTATTTT
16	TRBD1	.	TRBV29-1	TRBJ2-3	CSVEDRLTGTTDTQYF	TGCAGCGTTGAAGACCGGCTGACAGGGACCACAGATACGCAGTATTTT
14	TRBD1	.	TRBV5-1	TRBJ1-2	CASSGPTGQGGYTF	TGCGCCAGCAGCGGCCCGACAGGGCAGGGTGGCTACACCTTC
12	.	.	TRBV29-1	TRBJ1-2	CSVALGDRGYTF	TGCAGCGTTGCACTCGGGGATCGAGGCTACACCTTC
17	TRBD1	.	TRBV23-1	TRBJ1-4	CASSQSGWTGTNEKLFF	TGCGCCAGCAGTCAATCCGGGTGGACAGGGACTAATGAAAAACTGTTTTTT
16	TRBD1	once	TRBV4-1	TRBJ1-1	CASSQTRTGVNTEAFF	TGCGCCAGCAGCCAAACCCGGACAGGAGTGAACACTGAAGCTTTCTTT
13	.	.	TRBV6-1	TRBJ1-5	CASRAGPPGVQHF	TGTGCCAGCAGGGCAGGCCCCCCAGGGGTCCAGCATTTT
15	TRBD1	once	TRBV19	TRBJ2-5	CASSTHRGIQETQYF	TGTGCCAGTAGTACTCACAGGGGTATCCAAGAGACCCAGTACTTC
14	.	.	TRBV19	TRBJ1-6	CASTYSSYNSPLHF	TGTGCCAGTACTTACAGCTCCTATAATTCACCCCTCCACTTT
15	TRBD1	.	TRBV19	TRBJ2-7	CASSISTGGAYEQYF	TGTGCCAGTAGTATCTCGACAGGGGGAGCCTACGAGCAGTACTTC
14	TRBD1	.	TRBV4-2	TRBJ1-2	CASTMLGTAYGYTF	TGTGCCAGCACCATGCTGGGGACAGCCTATGGCTACACCTTC
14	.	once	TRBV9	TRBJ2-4	CASSFDQGGDIQYF	TGTGCCAGCAGCTTCGATCAAGGGGGTGACATTCAGTACTTC
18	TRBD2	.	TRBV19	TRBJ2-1	CASSTGGTSGLSYNEQFF	TGTGCCAGTAGTACGGGAGGGACTAGCGGCCTCTCCTACAATGAGCAGTTCTTC
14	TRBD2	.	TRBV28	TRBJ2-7	CASSTGLAAYEQYF	TGTGCCAGCAGTACCGGACTAGCGGCTTACGAGCAGTACTTC
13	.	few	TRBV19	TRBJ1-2	CASSSGEIYGYTF	TGTGCCAGTAGTAGTGGTGAGATATATGGCTACACCTTC
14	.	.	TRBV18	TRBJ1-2	CASSPPDNLGGYTF	TGTGCCAGCTCACCCCCGGACAATCTCGGGGGCTACACCTTC
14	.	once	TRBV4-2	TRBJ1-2	CASSRSGGDYGYTF	TGTGCCAGCAGCCGCTCAGGAGGCGACTATGGCTACACCTTC
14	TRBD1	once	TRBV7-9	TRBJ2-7	CASSSRDRSYEQYF	TGTGCCAGCAGCTCCCGGGACAGGTCCTACGAGCAGTACTTC
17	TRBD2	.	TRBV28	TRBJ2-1	CASRGTSGTRTLNEQFF	TGTGCCAGCAGAGGGACTAGCGGTACCCGTACCTTAAATGAGCAGTTCTTC
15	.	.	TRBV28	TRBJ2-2	CASSSWRENTGELFF	TGTGCCAGCAGTTCATGGCGGGAGAACACCGGGGAGCTGTTTTTT
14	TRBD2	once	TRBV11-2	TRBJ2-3	CASSSRTSSDTQYF	TGTGCCAGCAGCTCGCGGACTAGCTCAGATACGCAGTATTTT
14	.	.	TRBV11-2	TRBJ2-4	CASSLVPGVHIQYF	TGTGCCAGCAGCTTAGTTCCGGGAGTACACATTCAGTACTTC
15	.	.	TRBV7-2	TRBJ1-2	CASSSPDRGNYGYTF	TGTGCCAGCAGCTCCCCCGACCGAGGTAACTATGGCTACACCTTC
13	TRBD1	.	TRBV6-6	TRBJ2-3	CASTWATGVPQYF	TGTGCCAGCACCTGGGCAACAGGGGTTCCGCAGTATTTT